This TCR beta chain derives from a study of blood T cell repertoires in COVID-19. As for the study in general: Samples of COVID-19 (acute and convalescent) were obtained from the United States, Italy and Spain. In each case, the material was cDNA or gDNA derived from T cells, B-cell-depleted T cells, or PBMCs.

Original methodology: The authors estimated nucleated cell counts from reference gene primer amplification. Here immunoSEQ multiplex PCR was the method, and the copy in TCRdb shows in-frame clones only, minus some. V, J and clone size reflect that table, while D and trimming were determined from the DNA. The data show approximately 210,000 clones, with approximately 85% seen just once and approximately 8% held by the top ten. This clone was seen a handful of times. Germline CDR1 is SGDLS and CDR2 is YYNGEE. Trimming removed 0 bases from V and 4 bases from J, with 11 bases in between. The CDR3 has 15 residues.

The chain combines TRBV9 with TRBJ2-1; a weak D match, TRBD2 (6 bases). Sequencing was performed on peripheral blood. The origin of this receptor is a woman between 45 and 65 years old with active or convalescent COVID-19. The CDR3, as DNA: TGTGCCAGCAGCGTAGGGGGTGGAGGGTACAATGAGCAGTTCTTC. This translates into CASSVGGGGYNEQFF.